This TCR beta chain was captured by sequencing in a study of blood T cells in healthy people across ages. Russia was home to the donors, healthy Caucasian individuals aged 6 to 90. This clonotype was seen only a few times. As yet, its antigen is unknown. Since no conserved phenylalanine or tryptophan closes the CDR3, a read error is the likely cause. Germline loops: CDR1 SGHRS, CDR2 YFSETQ. This CDR3 comprises 15 residues. The use of a sample-barcoded 5' primer and a J-beta primer mix characterized a second PCR of about 7 to 12 cycles. TCRdb reanalysed the 5' RACE reads using MiXCR and keeps one entry per CDR3 protein. This table holds some 1,000,000 distinct CDR3 sequences, about 23% found once. Study results and caveats: Not knowing donor CMV status may have confounded expanded clonotype changes. Roughly linearly, TCR beta diversity per million T cells fell as age increased.

The sample was also linked to a second study, of T cells of mothers and their children.

The receptor comes from a girl aged 2 to 9 in good health. Sequenced: blood. The chain couples TRBV5-1 to TRBJ2-5, with D tentatively TRBD1 (6 bases). The DNA end is a closer match to TRBJ2-1, so the J assignment may be wrong. The DNA for the CDR3 is TGCGCCAGCAGCCAGGGACAACCCACGGGGAATGAGCAGTTCCTC. Translation gives CASSQGQPTGNEQFL.